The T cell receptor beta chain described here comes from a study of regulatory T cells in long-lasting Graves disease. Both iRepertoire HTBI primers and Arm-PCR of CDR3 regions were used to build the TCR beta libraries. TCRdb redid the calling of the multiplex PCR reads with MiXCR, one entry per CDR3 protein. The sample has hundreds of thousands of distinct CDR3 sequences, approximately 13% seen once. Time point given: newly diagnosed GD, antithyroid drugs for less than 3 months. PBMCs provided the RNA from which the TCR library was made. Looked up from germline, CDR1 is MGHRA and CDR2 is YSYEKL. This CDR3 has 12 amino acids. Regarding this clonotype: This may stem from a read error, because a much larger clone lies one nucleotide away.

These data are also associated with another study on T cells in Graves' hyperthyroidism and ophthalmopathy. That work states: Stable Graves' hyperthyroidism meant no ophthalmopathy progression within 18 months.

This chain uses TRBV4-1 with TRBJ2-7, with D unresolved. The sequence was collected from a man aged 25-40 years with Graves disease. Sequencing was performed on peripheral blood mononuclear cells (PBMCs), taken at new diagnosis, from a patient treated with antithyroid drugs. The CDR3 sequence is CAGSQGPEEQYF. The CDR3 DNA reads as TGCGCCGGCAGCCAAGGTCCAGAAGAGCAGTACTTC.